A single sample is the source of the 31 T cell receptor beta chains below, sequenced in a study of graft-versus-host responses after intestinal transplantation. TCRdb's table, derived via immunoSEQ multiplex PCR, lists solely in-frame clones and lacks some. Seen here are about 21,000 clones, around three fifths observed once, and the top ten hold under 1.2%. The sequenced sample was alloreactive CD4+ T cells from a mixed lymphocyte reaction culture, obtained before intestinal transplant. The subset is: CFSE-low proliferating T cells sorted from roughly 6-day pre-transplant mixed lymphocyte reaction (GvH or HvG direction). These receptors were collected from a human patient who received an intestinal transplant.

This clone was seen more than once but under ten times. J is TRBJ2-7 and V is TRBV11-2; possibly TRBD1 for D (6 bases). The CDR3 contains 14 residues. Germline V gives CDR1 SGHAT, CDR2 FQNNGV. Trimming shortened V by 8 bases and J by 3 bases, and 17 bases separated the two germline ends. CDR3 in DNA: TGTGCCAGCGGAGTTCAGGGGCTCCTCTACGAGCAGTACTTC. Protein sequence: CASGVQGLLYEQYF.

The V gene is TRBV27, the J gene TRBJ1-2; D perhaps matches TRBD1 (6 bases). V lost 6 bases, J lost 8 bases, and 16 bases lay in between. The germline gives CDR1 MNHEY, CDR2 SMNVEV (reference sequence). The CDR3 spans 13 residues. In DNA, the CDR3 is TGTGCCAGCAGGCCAACAGGGTTTGGGGGCTACACCTTC. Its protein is CASRPTGFGGYTF.

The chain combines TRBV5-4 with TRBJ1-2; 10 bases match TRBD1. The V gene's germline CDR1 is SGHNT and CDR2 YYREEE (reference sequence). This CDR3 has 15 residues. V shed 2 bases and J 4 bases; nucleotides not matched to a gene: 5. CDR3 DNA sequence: TGTGCCAGCAGCTTACCTGGACAGGGGGGCTATGGCTACACCTTC. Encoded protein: CASSLPGQGGYGYTF.

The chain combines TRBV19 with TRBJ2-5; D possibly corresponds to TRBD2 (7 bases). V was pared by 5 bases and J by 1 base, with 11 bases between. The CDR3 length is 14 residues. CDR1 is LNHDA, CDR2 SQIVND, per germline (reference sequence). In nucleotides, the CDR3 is TGTGCCAGTAGTCGGCGGGGGCGCCAAGAGACCCAGTACTTC. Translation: CASSRRGRQETQYF.

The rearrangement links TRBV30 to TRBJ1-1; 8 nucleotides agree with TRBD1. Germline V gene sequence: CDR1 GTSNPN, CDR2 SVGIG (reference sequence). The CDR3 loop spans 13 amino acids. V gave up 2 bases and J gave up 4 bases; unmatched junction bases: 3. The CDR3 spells CAWSFTGGTEAFF. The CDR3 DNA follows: TGTGCCTGGAGTTTCACAGGGGGCACTGAAGCTTTCTTT.

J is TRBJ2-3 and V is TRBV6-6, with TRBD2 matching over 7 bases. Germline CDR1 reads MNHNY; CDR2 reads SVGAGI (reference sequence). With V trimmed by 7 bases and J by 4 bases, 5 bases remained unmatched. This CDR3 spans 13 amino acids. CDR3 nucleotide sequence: TGTGCCAGCAAGCGGGGAGGGGCAGATACGCAGTATTTT. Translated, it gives CASKRGGADTQYF.

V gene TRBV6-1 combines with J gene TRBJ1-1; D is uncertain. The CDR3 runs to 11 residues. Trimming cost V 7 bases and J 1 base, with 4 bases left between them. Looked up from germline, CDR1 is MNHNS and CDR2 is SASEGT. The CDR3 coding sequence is TGTGCCAGCACCCAGAACACTGAAGCTTTCTTT. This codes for CASTQNTEAFF.

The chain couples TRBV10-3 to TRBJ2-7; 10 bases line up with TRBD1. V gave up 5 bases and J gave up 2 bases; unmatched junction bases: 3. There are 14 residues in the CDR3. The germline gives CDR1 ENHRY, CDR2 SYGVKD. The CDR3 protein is CAISFGQGAYEQYF. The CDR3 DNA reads TGTGCCATCAGTTTCGGACAGGGGGCCTACGAGCAGTACTTC.

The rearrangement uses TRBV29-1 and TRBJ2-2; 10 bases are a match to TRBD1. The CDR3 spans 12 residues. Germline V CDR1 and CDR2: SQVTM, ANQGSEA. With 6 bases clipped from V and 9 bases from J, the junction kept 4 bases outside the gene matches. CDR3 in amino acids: CSVLTGGRELFF. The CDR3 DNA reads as TGCAGCGTCCTGACAGGGGGCAGGGAGCTGTTTTTT.

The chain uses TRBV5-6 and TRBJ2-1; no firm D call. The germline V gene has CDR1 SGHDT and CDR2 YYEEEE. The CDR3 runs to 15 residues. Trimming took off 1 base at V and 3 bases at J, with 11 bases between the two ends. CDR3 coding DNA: TGTGCCAGCAGCTTGTTCCTTGGCCGCTACAATGAGCAGTTCTTC. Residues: CASSLFLGRYNEQFF.

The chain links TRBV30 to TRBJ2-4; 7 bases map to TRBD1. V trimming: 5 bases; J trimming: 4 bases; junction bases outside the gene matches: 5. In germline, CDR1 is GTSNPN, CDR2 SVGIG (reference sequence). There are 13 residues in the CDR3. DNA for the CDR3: TGTGCCTGGCTGGGACAGCCGAAAAACATTCAGTACTTC. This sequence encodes CAWLGQPKNIQYF.

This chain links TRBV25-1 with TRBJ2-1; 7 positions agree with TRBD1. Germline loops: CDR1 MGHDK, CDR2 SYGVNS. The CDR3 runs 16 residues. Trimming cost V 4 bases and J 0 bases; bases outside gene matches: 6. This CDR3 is CASSGWDSRSYNEQFF. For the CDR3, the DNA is TGTGCCAGCAGTGGATGGGACAGCCGCTCCTACAATGAGCAGTTCTTC.

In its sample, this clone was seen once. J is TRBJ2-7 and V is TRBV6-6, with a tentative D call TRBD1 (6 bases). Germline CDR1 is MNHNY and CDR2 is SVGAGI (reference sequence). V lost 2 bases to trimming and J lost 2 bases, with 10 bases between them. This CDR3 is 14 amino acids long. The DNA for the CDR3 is TGTGCCAGCAGTTACCCGGGACACACCTACGAGCAGTACTTC. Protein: CASSYPGHTYEQYF.

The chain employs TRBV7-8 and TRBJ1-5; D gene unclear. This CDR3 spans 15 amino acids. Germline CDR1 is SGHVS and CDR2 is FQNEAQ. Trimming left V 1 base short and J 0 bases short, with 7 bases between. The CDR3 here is CASSLETISNQPQHF. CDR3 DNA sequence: TGTGCCAGCAGCTTAGAGACAATTAGCAATCAGCCCCAGCATTTT.

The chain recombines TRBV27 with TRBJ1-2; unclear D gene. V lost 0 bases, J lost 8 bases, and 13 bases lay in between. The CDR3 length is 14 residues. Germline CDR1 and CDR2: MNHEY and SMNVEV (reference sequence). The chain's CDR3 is CASSLSRGMEGYTF. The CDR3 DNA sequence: TGTGCCAGCAGTTTATCCCGGGGAATGGAAGGCTACACCTTC.

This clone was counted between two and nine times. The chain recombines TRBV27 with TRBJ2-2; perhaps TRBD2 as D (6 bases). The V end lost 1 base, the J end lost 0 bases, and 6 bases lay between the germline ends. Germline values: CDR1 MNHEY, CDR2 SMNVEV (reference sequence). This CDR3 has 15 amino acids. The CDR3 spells CASSLLAANTGELFF. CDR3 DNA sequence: TGTGCCAGCAGTTTATTAGCGGCGAACACCGGGGAGCTGTTTTTT.

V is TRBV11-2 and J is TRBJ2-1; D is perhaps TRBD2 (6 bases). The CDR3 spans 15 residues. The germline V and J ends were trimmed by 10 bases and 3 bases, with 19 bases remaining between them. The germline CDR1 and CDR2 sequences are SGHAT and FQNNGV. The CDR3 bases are TGTGCCACCGCGCCGCTGCTAGCGAGCTACAATGAGCAGTTCTTC. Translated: CATAPLLASYNEQFF. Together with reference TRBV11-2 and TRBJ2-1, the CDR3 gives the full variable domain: EAGVAQSPRYKIIEKRQSVAFWCNPISGHATLYWYQQILGQGPKLLIQFQNNGVVDDSQLPKDRFSAERLKGVDSTLKIQPAKLEDSAVYLCATAPLLASYNEQFFGPGTRLTVL.

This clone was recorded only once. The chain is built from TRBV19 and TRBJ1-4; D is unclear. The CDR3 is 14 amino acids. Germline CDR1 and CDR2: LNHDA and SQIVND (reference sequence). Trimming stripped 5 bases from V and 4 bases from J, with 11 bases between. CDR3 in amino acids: CASSSTGSNEKLFF. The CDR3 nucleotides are TGTGCCAGTAGTTCGACGGGGAGTAATGAAAAACTGTTTTTT.

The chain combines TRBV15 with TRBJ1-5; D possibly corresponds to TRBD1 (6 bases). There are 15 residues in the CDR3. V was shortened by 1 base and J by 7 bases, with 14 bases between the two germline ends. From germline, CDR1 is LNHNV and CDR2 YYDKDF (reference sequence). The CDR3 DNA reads TGTGCCACCAGCAGAGCTGGGGGGGCCGGACAGCCCCAGCATTTT. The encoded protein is CATSRAGGAGQPQHF.

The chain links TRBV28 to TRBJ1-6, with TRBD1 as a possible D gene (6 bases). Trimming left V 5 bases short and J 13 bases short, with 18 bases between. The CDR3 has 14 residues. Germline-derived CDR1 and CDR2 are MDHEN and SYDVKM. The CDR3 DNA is TGTGCCAGCAGTACCACCCCAGGGACATATCCCCTCCACTTT. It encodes CASSTTPGTYPLHF.

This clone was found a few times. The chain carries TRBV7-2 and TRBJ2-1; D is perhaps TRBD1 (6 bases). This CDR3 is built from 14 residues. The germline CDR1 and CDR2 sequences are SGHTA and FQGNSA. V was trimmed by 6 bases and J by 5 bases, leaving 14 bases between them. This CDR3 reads CASSQGTANNEQFF. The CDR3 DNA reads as TGTGCCAGCAGTCAGGGGACGGCGAACAATGAGCAGTTCTTC.

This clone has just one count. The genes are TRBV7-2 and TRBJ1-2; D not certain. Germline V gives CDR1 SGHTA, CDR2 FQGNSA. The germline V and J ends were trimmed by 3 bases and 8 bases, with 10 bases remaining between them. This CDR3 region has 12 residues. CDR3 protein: CASSFPPQGYTF. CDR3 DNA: TGTGCCAGCAGCTTCCCGCCCCAGGGCTACACCTTC.

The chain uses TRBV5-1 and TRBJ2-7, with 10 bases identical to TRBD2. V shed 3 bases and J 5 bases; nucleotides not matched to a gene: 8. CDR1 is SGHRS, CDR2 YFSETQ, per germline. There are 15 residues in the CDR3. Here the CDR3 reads CASSYPSGSFDEQYF. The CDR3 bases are TGCGCCAGCAGCTACCCTAGCGGGAGCTTCGACGAGCAGTACTTC.

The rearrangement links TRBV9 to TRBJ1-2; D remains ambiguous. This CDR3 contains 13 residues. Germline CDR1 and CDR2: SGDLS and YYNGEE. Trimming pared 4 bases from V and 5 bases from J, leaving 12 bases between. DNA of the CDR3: TGTGCCAGCAGCACTGTTGTCGGGTATGGCTACACCTTC. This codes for CASSTVVGYGYTF. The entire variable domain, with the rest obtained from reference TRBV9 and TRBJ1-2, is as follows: DSGVTQTPKHLITATGQRVTLRCSPRSGDLSVYWYQQSLDQGLQFLIQYYNGEERAKGNILERFSAQQFPDLHSELNLSSLELGDSALYFCASSTVVGYGYTFGSGTRLTVV.

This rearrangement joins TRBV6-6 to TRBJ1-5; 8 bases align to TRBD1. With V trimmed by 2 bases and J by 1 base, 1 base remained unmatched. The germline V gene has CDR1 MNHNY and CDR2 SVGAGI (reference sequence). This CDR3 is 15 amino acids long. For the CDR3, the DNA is TGTGCCAGCAGTTACAACAGGGGGAGCAATCAGCCCCAGCATTTT. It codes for CASSYNRGSNQPQHF.

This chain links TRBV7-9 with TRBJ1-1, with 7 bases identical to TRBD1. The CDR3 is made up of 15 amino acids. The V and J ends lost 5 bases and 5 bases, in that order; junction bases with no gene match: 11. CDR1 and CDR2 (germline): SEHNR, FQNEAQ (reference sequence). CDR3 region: CASSLGQVVGTEAFF. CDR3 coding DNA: TGTGCCAGCAGCCTCGGACAGGTGGTAGGGACTGAAGCTTTCTTT.

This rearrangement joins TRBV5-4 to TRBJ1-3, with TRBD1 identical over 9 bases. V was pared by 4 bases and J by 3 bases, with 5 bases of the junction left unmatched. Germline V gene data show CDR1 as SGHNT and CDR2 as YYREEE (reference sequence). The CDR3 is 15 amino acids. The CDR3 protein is CASSPQGAYGNTIYF. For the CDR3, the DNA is TGTGCCAGCAGCCCACAGGGGGCGTATGGAAACACCATATATTTT.

The CDR3 nucleotides are TGTGCCTGGAGTGCGACTAGCCTAAAAGAGACCCAGTACTTC. Protein product: CAWSATSLKETQYF. The rearrangement joins TRBV30 to TRBJ2-5; 7 bases fit TRBD2. Germline values: CDR1 GTSNPN, CDR2 SVGIG (reference sequence). V shed 1 base and J 3 bases; nucleotides not matched to a gene: 5. The CDR3 runs 14 residues.

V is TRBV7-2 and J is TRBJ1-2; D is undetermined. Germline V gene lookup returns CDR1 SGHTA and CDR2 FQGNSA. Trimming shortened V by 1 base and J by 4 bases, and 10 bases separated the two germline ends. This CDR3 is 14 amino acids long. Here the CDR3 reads CASSLVAVSYGYTF. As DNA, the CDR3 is TGTGCCAGCAGCTTAGTCGCAGTAAGCTATGGCTACACCTTC.

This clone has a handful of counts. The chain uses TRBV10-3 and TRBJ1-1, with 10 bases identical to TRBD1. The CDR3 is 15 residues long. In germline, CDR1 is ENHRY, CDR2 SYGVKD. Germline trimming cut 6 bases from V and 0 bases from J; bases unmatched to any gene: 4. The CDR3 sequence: CAISDRGLMNTEAFF. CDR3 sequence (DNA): TGTGCCATCAGCGACAGGGGGCTGATGAACACTGAAGCTTTCTTT.

CDR3 amino acids: CAISEIGQGRSEQFF. The CDR3 DNA is TGTGCCATCAGTGAGATAGGACAGGGCAGGAGTGAGCAGTTCTTC. The rearrangement joins TRBV10-3 to TRBJ2-1, with 8 bases aligning to TRBD1. The CDR3 loop spans 15 amino acids. The germline V gene has CDR1 ENHRY and CDR2 SYGVKD. Trimming took 2 bases from V and 9 from J; bases not matched to a gene: 9.